A single sample is the source of the 4 T cell receptor beta chains below, sequenced in a study of blood T cell repertoires in COVID-19. The data were produced by immunoSEQ multiplex PCR, yet TCRdb's version contains in-frame clones alone and is incomplete. In the table there are under 150,000 clones, roughly 78% of which are singletons. Sequences were obtained from peripheral blood. These receptors originate from a man in his 60s with acute or convalescent COVID-19.

Here the CDR3 DNA reads TGTGCCACCAGCAGAGAGGGGGGGCGCGGGTATGGCTACACCTTC. Translated, it gives CATSREGGRGYGYTF. V usage is TRBV15 and J usage is TRBJ1-2; D possibly corresponds to TRBD1 (6 bases). CDR3 length: 15 residues. Deletions cut 0 bases from V and 5 bases from J, with 13 bases between. The V gene's germline CDR1 is LNHNV and CDR2 YYDKDF (reference sequence).

V usage is TRBV19 and J usage is TRBJ2-7, with 8 bases identical to TRBD2. V trimming: 5 bases; J trimming: 6 bases; junction bases outside the gene matches: 3. CDR3 length equals 12 residues. The germline CDR1 and CDR2 sequences are LNHDA and SQIVND (reference sequence). The CDR3 spells CASSLGGGEQYF. CDR3 DNA sequence: TGTGCCAGTAGTCTCGGGGGGGGCGAGCAGTACTTC.

This chain connects TRBV15 to TRBJ2-6; D call uncertain. Deletions cut 1 base from V and 0 bases from J, with 4 bases between. The CDR3 runs 15 residues. Germline lookup yields CDR1 LNHNV and CDR2 YYDKDF (reference sequence). CDR3 residues: CATSRAHSGANVLTF. For the CDR3, the DNA is TGTGCCACCAGCAGAGCACACTCTGGGGCCAACGTCCTGACTTTC.

This sequence joins TRBV19 and TRBJ2-3, with a possible D match to TRBD2 (5 bases). Germline CDR1 is LNHDA and CDR2 is SQIVND (reference sequence). The length of the CDR3 is 16 residues. V was clipped by 5 bases and J by 7 bases, with 22 bases between them. The CDR3 coding sequence is TGTGCCAGTAGTGCTTACCCTGGAGGAACGAGGAATACGCAGTATTTT. Protein product: CASSAYPGGTRNTQYF.